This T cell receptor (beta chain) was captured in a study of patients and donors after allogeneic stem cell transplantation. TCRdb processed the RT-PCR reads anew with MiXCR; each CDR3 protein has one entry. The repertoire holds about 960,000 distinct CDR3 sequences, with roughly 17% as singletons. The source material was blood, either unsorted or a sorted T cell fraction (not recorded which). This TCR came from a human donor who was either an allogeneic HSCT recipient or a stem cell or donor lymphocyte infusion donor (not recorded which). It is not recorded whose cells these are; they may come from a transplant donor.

The CDR3 spells CASSIVSGTYEQYF. CDR3 nucleotides: TGTGCCAGTAGTATAGTGAGCGGAACCTACGAGCAGTACTTC. The chain employs TRBV19 and TRBJ2-7; possible D gene TRBD2, 5 bases. Germline assignment: CDR1 LNHDA and CDR2 SQIVND (reference sequence). The CDR3 sequence is 14 residues long. Trimming shortened V by 1 base and J by 2 bases, and 9 bases separated the two germline ends.